This record looks at one T cell receptor (beta chain) sequence and its context. The data were taken from a study of CD8 T cells in Susac syndrome. The CDR3 length is 13 residues. Germline V gene data show CDR1 as DFQATT and CDR2 as SNEGSKA (reference sequence). V was shortened by 2 bases and J by 7 bases, with 15 bases between the two germline ends. Reverse transcription used roughly 0.5 to 1 ug RNA and random hexamers. TCRdb reprocessed the immunoSEQ multiplex PCR reads with MiXCR, giving one entry per CDR3 protein. Of some 150,000 distinct CDR3 sequences in the sample, almost 96% were seen once. This rearrangement joins TRBV20-1 to TRBJ2-7; D perhaps matches TRBD1 (5 bases). This clonotype was obtained from a human donor with Susac syndrome. The sequenced sample consisted of CD4+ T cells from PBMCs. This CDR3 is CSARQGIYREQYF. The CDR3 DNA is TGCAGTGCTAGACAGGGCATCTATCGGGAGCAGTACTTC.